A single T cell receptor beta chain is shown here with its context. Authors' processing steps: Researchers report that nucleated cell counts were estimated from reference gene primer amplification. Here immunoSEQ multiplex PCR was the method, and the copy in TCRdb shows in-frame clones only, minus some. D and trimming come from the DNA, and the V and J calls and clone size come from that table. The sample consists of a few hundred thousand clones, roughly nine tenths of them appearing once. This CDR3 region has 18 residues. Trimming removed 1 base from V and 3 bases from J; junction bases left unmatched: 8. The V gene's germline CDR1 is SGHVS and CDR2 FNYEAQ. These data are taken from a study of blood T cell repertoires in COVID-19. Study-wide background: Acute-phase and convalescent COVID-19 samples originated in the United States, Italy and Spain.

The receptor was isolated from a man aged 55 to 70 with acute or convalescent COVID-19. V and J are TRBV7-6 and TRBJ2-3, with 12 positions matching TRBD2. The sequenced material came from peripheral blood. In DNA form, the CDR3 reads TGTGCCAGCAGCTTAGGGACAGGACTAGCGGGACGTACAGATACGCAGTATTTT. Translation gives CASSLGTGLAGRTDTQYF.